Listed here are 9 T cell receptor beta chains from one sample, sequenced in a study of T cell changes during pregnancy in multiple sclerosis. The data were produced by immunoSEQ multiplex PCR, yet TCRdb's version contains in-frame clones alone and is incomplete. The table has approximately 65,000 clones, 91% seen once. The material sequenced was CD4+ T cells from peripheral blood mononuclear cells, taken in the first trimester of pregnancy. Source of these receptors: a female donor with multiple sclerosis, enrolled in a pregnancy study.

This rearrangement joins TRBV9 to TRBJ2-1, with 11 bases matching TRBD2. The germline V gene has CDR1 SGDLS and CDR2 YYNGEE. The CDR3 runs 15 residues. Trimming at V came to 1 base and at J to 9 bases, leaving 6 bases not matched to a gene. The DNA for the CDR3 is TGTGCCAGCAGCGTAACCGGAGGACTAGCGGGTGAGCAGTTCTTC. It encodes CASSVTGGLAGEQFF.

CDR3 sequence reads: CASSLGGGANTEAFF. Written as DNA, the CDR3 is TGTGCCAGCAGCTTAGGAGGTGGAGCGAACACTGAAGCTTTCTTT. The rearrangement links TRBV7-9 to TRBJ1-1; no definite D call. The CDR3 has 15 residues. From germline, CDR1 is SEHNR and CDR2 FQNEAQ (reference sequence). Between the trimmed V and J ends, which lost 1 base and 1 base, there was a span of 10 bases.

This clone has more than one count but fewer than ten. The CDR3 protein is CASSIGRGREQFF. In DNA, the CDR3 is TGTGCCAGTAGTATAGGCAGGGGGCGGGAGCAGTTCTTC. This rearrangement joins TRBV19 to TRBJ2-1; TRBD1 matches 8 bases. Germline trimming cut 1 base from V and 10 bases from J; bases unmatched to any gene: 3. This CDR3 is built from 13 residues. Germline lookup yields CDR1 LNHDA and CDR2 SQIVND (reference sequence).

The V and J genes are TRBV7-8 and TRBJ2-1; D gene uncertain. The CDR3 is 13 amino acids. The germline CDR1 and CDR2 sequences are SGHVS and FQNEAQ. V was cut by 2 bases and J by 5 bases, with 7 bases left in between. CDR3: CASSLFLHNEQFF. In DNA, the CDR3 is TGTGCCAGCAGCTTATTCCTTCACAATGAGCAGTTCTTC.

The chain uses TRBV4-3 and TRBJ1-2, with D hard to call. Germline V gene data show CDR1 as LGHNA and CDR2 as YSLEER. The CDR3 loop spans 14 amino acids. V lost 0 bases and J 4 bases, leaving 9 bases between the germline ends. The CDR3 DNA sequence: TGCGCCAGCAGCCAAGAAAAGGACTTCTATGGCTACACCTTC. Translation: CASSQEKDFYGYTF.

This clone has a single count. The chain carries TRBV29-1 and TRBJ1-2; weak D call: TRBD1 (5 bases). Trimming removed 7 bases from V and 7 bases from J, with 16 bases in between. The CDR3 has 12 residues. CDR1 and CDR2 (germline): SQVTM, ANQGSEA. The CDR3 DNA sequence: TGCAGCGACAAGGAGGGGCAATCTGGCTACACCTTC. This gives the protein CSDKEGQSGYTF.

The chain carries TRBV21-1 and TRBJ1-1; TRBD1, the table's D call, lacks a check against the DNA. TRBV21-1 is classified as a pseudogene. CDR3 length equals 14 residues. CDR3 region: CASSKQGVDTEAFF. CDR3 sequence (DNA): TGTGCCAGCAGCAAGCAGGGGGTTGACACTGAAGCTTTCTTT.

This chain joins TRBV30 and TRBJ2-1; D is perhaps TRBD2 (6 bases). CDR3 size: 15 residues. The germline V and J ends were trimmed by 1 base and 0 bases, with 10 bases remaining between them. Germline lookup yields CDR1 GTSNPN and CDR2 SVGIG (reference sequence). CDR3 in amino acids: CAWSGGEVSYNEQFF. The CDR3 bases are TGTGCCTGGAGTGGAGGGGAGGTCTCCTACAATGAGCAGTTCTTC.

The V call is TRBV19, the J call TRBJ1-2, with 7 bases fitting TRBD1. CDR3 size: 17 residues. V was clipped by 0 bases and J by 2 bases; unmatched bases: 9. From germline, CDR1 is LNHDA and CDR2 SQIVND (reference sequence). The chain's CDR3 is CASSIDPGQKLNYGYTF. CDR3 sequence (DNA): TGTGCCAGTAGTATAGATCCGGGACAGAAACTAAACTATGGCTACACCTTC.